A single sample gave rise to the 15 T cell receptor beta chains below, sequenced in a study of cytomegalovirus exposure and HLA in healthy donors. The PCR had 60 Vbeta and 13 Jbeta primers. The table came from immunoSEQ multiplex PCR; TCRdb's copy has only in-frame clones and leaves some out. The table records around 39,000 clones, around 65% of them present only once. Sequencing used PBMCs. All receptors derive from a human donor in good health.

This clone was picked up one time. CDR3 loop: CASSLWAGGDTQYF. The CDR3 bases are TGTGCCAGCAGCTTATGGGCAGGGGGGGATACGCAGTATTTT. This chain links TRBV7-2 with TRBJ2-3, with D possibly being TRBD1 (7 bases). The CDR3 contains 14 residues. The V gene's germline CDR1 is SGHTA and CDR2 FQGNSA. V gave up 2 bases and J gave up 6 bases, with 12 bases separating them.

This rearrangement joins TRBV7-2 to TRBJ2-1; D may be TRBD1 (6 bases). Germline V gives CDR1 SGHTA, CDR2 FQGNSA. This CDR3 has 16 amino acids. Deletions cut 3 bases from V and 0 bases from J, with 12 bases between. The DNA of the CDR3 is TGTGCCAGCAGCTTTCTGGGGGCGGGCTCCTACAATGAGCAGTTCTTC. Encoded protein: CASSFLGAGSYNEQFF.

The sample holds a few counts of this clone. The CDR3 nucleotides are TGTGCCAGCAGTGCAACCGGGGGACAGGGCTATGGCTACACCTTC. This translates into CASSATGGQGYGYTF. The chain carries TRBV2 and TRBJ1-2, with TRBD1 matching over 9 bases. Germline V CDR1 and CDR2: SNHLY, FYNNEI. J lost 4 bases, V lost 4 bases, and 7 bases had no gene match. This CDR3 contains 15 residues.

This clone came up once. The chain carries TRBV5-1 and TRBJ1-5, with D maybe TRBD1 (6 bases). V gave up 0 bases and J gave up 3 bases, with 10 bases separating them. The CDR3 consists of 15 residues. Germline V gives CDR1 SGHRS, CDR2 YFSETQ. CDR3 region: CASSLAGQPNQPQHF. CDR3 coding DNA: TGCGCCAGCAGCTTGGCCGGACAGCCCAATCAGCCCCAGCATTTT. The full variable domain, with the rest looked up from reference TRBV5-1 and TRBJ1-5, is KAGVTQTPRYLIKTRGQQVTLSCSPISGHRSVSWYQQTPGQGLQFLFEYFSETQRNKGNFPGRFSGRQFSNSRSEMNVSTLELGDSALYLCASSLAGQPNQPQHFGDGTRLSIL.

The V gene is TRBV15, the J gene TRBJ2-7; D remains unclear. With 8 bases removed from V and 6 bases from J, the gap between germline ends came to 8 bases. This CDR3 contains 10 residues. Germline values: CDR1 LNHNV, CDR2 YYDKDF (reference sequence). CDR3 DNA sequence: TGTGCCACCTGCGCCGGCGAGCAGTACTTC. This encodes CATCAGEQYF.

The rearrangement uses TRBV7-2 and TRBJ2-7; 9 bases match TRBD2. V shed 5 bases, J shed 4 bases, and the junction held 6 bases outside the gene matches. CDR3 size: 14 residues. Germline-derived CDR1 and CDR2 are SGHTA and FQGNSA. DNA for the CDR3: TGTGCCAGCAGCCCGCGGGGGGGCCGGTACGAGCAGTACTTC. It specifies CASSPRGGRYEQYF.

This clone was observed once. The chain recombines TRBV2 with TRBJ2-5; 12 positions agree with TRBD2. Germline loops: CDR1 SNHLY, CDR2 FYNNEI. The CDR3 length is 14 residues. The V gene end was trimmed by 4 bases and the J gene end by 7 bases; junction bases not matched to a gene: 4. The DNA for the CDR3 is TGTGCCAGCAGTGGGACTAGCGGGGTCGGGACCCAGTACTTC. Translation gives CASSGTSGVGTQYF. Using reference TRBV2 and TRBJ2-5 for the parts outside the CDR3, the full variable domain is EPEVTQTPSHQVTQMGQEVILRCVPISNHLYFYWYRQILGQKVEFLVSFYNNEISEKSEIFDDQFSVERPDGSNFTLKIRSTKLEDSAMYFCASSGTSGVGTQYFGPGTRLLVL.

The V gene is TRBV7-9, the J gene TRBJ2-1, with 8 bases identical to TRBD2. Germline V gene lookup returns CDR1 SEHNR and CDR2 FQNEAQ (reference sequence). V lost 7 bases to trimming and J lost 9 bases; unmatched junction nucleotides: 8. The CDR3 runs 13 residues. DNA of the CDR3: TGTGCCAGCACCGGGACTAGTGGGGGTGAGCAGTTCTTC. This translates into CASTGTSGGEQFF.

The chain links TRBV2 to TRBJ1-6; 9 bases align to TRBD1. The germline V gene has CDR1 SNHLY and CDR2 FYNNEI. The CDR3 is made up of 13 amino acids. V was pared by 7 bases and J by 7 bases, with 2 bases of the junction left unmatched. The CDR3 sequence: CASKGQGNSPLHF. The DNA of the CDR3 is TGTGCCAGCAAGGGACAGGGAAATTCACCCCTCCACTTT.

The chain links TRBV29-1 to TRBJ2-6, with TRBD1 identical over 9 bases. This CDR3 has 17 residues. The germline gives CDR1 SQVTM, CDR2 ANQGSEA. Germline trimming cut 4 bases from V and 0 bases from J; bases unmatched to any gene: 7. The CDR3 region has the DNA TGCAGCGTTGCAGGACAGGGGTGGCCCTCTGGGGCCAACGTCCTGACTTTC. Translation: CSVAGQGWPSGANVLTF.

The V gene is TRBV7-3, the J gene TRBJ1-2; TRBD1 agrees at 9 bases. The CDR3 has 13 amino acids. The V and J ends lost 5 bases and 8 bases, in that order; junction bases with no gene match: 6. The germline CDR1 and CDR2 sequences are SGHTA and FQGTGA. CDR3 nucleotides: TGTGCCAGCAGCCAGGACAGGGGCCTAGGCTACACCTTC. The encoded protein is CASSQDRGLGYTF.

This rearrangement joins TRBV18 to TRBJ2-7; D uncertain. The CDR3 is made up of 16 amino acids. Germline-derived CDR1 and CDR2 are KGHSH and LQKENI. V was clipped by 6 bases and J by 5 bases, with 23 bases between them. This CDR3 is CASSLTTLSLLNEQYF. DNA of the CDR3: TGTGCCAGCTCTCTTACCACCCTGAGCCTCCTGAACGAGCAGTACTTC.

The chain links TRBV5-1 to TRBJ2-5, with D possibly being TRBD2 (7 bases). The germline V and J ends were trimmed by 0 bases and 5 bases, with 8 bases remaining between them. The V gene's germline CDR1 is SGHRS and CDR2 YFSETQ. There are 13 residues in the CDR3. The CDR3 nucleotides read TGCGCCAGCAGCTTGGAGGGGGGGGAGACCCAGTACTTC. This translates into CASSLEGGETQYF. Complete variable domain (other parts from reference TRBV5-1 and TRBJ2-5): KAGVTQTPRYLIKTRGQQVTLSCSPISGHRSVSWYQQTPGQGLQFLFEYFSETQRNKGNFPGRFSGRQFSNSRSEMNVSTLELGDSALYLCASSLEGGETQYFGPGTRLLVL.

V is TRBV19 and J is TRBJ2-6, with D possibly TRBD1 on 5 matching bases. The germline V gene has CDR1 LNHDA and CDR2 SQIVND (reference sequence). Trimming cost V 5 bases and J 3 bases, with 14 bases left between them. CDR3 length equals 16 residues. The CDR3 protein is CASSEPRGLGANVLTF. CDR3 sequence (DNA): TGTGCCAGTAGTGAGCCAAGGGGCCTTGGGGCCAACGTCCTGACTTTC.

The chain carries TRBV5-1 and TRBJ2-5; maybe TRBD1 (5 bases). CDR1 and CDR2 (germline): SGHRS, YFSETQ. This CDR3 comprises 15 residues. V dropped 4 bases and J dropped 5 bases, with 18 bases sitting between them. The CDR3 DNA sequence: TGCGCCAGCAGCGAGATTAGTGGACATGGCGAGACCCAGTACTTC. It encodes CASSEISGHGETQYF.